This entry features one TCR beta chain sequence. No cognate antigen has been identified for it. Base qualities are not provided; no much larger clone lies one nucleotide away. The sample originates from a study of T cell responses to AZD1222 COVID-19 vaccine (dated by TCRdb to about 2021). At the level of the whole study: AZD1222 recipients given second doses at about 4 weeks or at about 12 weeks were pooled, since spike-specific TCR depth and breadth were not found to differ between the two schedules. A total of just over 230 trial participants underwent TCR sequencing, of whom under 220 had received two doses of AZD1222 and approximately 25 had received two doses of the MenACWY control vaccine. Trial participants were enrolled by age into subgroups of 18-55, 56-69 and 70-plus years, and roughly 150, 30 and 60 TCR-sequenced participants, respectively, were included in these subgroups.

Results and caveats for the whole study, not just this receptor: Participants were mostly white British and included more females than males, and it was suggested by the authors that clonal diversity may have been underestimated. After two AZD1222 doses, both the breadth and the depth of spike-specific TCRs were significantly higher than at day 0 and than in MenACWY recipients. The 56-69-year group was small, and its depth increase did not reach significance, likely because of low power. Epitopes outside the regions mutated in the B.1.351 and B.1.1.7 variants were reportedly recognized by nearly half of the unique spike-specific TCRs. Because no day 14 peak-response samples were available, the repertoires could be characterized only after the peak T cell response. Only a handful of AZD1222 recipients were SARS-CoV-2 seropositive at baseline, limiting conclusions about previously exposed vaccinees. Vaccine-associated CD4 TCRs spanned the whole spike protein, with dominant responses in regions 160-218 and 743-854.

The CDR3 regions of human TCRbeta chains were subjected to immunosequencing. In the authors' own workflow: Repertoire TCRs were matched against a reference library of SARS-CoV-2-specific TCRs generated with the MIRA antigen-specificity platform. Breadth was defined as the fraction of unique TCRs that were SARS-CoV-2-associated. Depth was defined as the fraction of total T cells that were SARS-CoV-2-associated. Using the MIRA data, every spike-specific TCR was mapped to the spike region that the TCR reacted to and assigned to either a CD4 or a CD8 class. Log10-transformed breadth and depth values were compared by one-way ANOVA with Sidak's multiple comparisons tests. This is the immuneACCESS table as TCRdb keeps it, with only in-frame sequences that have V and J called. A part of the clones is gone; compared with another copy, unresolved V genes explain less than half, and the rest is unexplained. For V, J and clone size, that table is used; D and trimming come from the DNA. Recorded for this sample are about 120,000 clones; around 85% of them occurred a single time. The ten top clones hold 2% to 3% of the sample.

The germline V gene (reference sequence) supplies CDR1 LNHNV and CDR2 YYDKDF. V is reduced by 8 bases and J by 5 bases, leaving a spacing of 9 bases between them. The CDR3 covers 12 residues, taking in both the cysteine and the phenylalanine. This entry keeps only the CDR3 DNA: 36 bases, framed from base 1. The time point tag for this specimen amounts to: baseline before first vaccination. Vaccinee samples came from UK trials COV001 and COV002, including a single-blind randomized controlled phase 2/3 trial of AZD1222 (ChAdOx1 nCoV-19) in healthy adults. For TCRbeta chain sequencing, PBMC samples were collected from trial participants at day 0 and at day 28 after the second dose.

This TCR came from an adult in good health. The sequence joins TRBV15 to TRBJ1-4; matching of 6 bases hints at TRBD1 as the D gene. The input for sequencing was peripheral blood, taken on day 0 of AZD1222 vaccination. The CDR3 region: CATGQPNEKLFF. The DNA sequence is as follows: TGTGCCACCGGACAGCCGAATGAAAAACTGTTTTTT.